This paragraph reports one T cell receptor beta chain. The entry originates in a study of blood T cells in healthy people across ages. Sample-barcoded 5' priming and a J-beta primer mix drove a second PCR of about 6 to 12 cycles. TCRdb itself ran the 5' RACE reads through MiXCR, one entry per CDR3 protein. The sample includes 1.5 million to 2 million distinct CDR3 sequences, about 35% of them seen just once. V lost 4 bases, J lost 18 bases, and 25 bases lay in between. Germline CDR1 and CDR2: LGHNA and YNFKEQ. The CDR3 runs to 15 residues. This chain connects TRBV4-2 to TRBJ1-6; no clear D gene. Sequenced material: blood. This TCR came from a young woman in good health. CDR3 amino acids: CASSPPSGRASVRHF. The CDR3 DNA reads as TGTGCCAGCAGCCCGCCTTCCGGAAGAGCCTCAGTGCGCCACTTT.